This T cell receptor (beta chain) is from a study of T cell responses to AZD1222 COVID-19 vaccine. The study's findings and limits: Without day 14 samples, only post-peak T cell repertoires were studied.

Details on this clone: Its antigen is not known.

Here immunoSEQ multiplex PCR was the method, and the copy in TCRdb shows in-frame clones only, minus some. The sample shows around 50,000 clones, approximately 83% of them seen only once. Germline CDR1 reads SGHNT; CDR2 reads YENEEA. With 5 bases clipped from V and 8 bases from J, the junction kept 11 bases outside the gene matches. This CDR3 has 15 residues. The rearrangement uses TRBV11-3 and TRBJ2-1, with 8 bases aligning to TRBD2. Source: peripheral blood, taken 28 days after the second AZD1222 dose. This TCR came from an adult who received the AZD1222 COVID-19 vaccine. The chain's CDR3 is CASSARTGGSDEQFF. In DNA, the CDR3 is TGTGCCAGCAGCGCCCGGACGGGAGGGAGCGATGAGCAGTTCTTC.